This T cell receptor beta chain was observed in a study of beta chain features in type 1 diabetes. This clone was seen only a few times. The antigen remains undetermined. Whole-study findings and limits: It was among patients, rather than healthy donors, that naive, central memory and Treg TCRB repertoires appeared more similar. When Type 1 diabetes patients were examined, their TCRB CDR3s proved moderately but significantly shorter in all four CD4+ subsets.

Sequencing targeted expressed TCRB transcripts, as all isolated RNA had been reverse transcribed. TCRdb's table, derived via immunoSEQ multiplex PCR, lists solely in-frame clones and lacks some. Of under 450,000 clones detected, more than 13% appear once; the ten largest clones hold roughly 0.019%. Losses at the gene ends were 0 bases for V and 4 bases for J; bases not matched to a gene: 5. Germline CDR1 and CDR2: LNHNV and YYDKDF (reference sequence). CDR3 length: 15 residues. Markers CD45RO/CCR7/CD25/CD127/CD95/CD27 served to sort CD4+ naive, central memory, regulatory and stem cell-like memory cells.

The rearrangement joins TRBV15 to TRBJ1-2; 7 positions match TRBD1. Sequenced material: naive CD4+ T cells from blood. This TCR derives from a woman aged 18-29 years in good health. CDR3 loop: CATSRDPGQLYGYTF. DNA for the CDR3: TGTGCCACCAGCAGAGACCCGGGACAGCTCTATGGCTACACCTTC. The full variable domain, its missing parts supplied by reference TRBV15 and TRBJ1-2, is DAMVIQNPRYQVTQFGKPVTLSCSQTLNHNVMYWYQQKSSQAPKLLFHYYDKDFNNEADTPDNFQSRRPNTSFCFLDIRSPGLGDTAMYLCATSRDPGQLYGYTFGSGTRLTVV.